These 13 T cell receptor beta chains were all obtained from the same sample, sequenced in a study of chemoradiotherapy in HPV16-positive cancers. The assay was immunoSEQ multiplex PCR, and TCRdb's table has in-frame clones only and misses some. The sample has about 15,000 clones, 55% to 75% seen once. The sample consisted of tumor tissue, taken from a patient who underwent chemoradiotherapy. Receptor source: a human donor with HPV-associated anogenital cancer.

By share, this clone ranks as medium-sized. The chain's CDR3 is CASSERGTGLGTIYF. Here the CDR3 DNA reads TGTGCCAGCAGTGAACGGGGCACGGGGCTCGGCACCATATATTTT. V gene TRBV2 combines with J gene TRBJ1-3, with D maybe TRBD1 (5 bases). This CDR3 contains 15 residues. V lost 2 bases to trimming and J lost 9 bases, with 17 bases between them. Germline CDR1 is SNHLY and CDR2 is FYNNEI. Combining the CDR3 with reference TRBV2 and TRBJ1-3 gives the whole variable domain EPEVTQTPSHQVTQMGQEVILRCVPISNHLYFYWYRQILGQKVEFLVSFYNNEISEKSEIFDDQFSVERPDGSNFTLKIRSTKLEDSAMYFCASSERGTGLGTIYFGEGSWLTVV.

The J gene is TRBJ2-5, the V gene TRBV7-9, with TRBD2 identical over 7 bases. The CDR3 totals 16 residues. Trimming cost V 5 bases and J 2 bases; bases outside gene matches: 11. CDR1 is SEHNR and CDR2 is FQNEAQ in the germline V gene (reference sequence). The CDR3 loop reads CASSPTSGGKQETQYF. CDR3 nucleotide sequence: TGTGCCAGCAGCCCCACCTCCGGGGGGAAACAAGAGACCCAGTACTTC.

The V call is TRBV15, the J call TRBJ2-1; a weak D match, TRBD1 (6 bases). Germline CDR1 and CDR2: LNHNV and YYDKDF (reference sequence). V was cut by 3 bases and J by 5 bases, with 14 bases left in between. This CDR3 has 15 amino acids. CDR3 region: CATSSDRPFNNEQFF. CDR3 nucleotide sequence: TGTGCCACCAGCAGCGACAGGCCTTTCAACAATGAGCAGTTCTTC.

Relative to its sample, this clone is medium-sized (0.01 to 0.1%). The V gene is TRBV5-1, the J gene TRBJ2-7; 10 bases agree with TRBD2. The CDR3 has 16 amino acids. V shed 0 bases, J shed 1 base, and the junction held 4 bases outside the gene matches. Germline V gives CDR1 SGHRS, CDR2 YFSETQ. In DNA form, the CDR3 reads TGCGCCAGCAGCTTGGCCCTAGCGGGGGAGTCCTACGAGCAGTACTTC. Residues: CASSLALAGESYEQYF.

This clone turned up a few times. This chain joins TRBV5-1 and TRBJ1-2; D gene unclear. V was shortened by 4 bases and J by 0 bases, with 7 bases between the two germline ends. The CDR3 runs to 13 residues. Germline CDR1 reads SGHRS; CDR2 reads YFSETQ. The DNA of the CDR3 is TGCGCCAGCAGCGGCACACCTAACTATGGCTACACCTTC. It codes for CASSGTPNYGYTF.

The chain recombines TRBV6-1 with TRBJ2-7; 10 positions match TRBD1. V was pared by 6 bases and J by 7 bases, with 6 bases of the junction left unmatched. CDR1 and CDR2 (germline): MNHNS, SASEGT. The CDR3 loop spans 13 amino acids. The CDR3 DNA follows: TGTGCCAGCAGGGGACAGGGGTTGGGGGAGCAGTACTTC. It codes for CASRGQGLGEQYF.

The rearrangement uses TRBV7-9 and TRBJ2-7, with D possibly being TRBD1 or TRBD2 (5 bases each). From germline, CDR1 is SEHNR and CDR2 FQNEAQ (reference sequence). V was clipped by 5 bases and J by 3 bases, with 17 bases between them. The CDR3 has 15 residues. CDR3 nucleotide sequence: TGTGCCAGCAGCCGAACGGGGCGGTCGGGCTACGAGCAGTACTTC. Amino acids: CASSRTGRSGYEQYF.

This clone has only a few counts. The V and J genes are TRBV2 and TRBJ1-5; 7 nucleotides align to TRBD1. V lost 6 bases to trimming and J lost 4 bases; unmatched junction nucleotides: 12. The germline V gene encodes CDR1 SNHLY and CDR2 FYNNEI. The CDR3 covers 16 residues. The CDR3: CASRDPADRKNQPQHF. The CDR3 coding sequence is TGTGCCAGCAGGGACCCTGCGGACAGGAAAAATCAGCCCCAGCATTTT.

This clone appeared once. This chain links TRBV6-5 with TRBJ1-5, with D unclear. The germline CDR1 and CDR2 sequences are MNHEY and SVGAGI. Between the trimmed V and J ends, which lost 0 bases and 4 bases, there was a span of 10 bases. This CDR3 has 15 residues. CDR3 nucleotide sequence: TGTGCCAGCAGTTACTCGGTCCACGCAAATCAGCCCCAGCATTTT. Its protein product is CASSYSVHANQPQHF.

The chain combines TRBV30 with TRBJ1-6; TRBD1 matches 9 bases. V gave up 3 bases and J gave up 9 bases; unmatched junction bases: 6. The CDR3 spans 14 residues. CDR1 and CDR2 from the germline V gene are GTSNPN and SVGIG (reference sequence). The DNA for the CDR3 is TGTGCCTGGAGCACCGGGACAGGGAGTTCACCCCTCCACTTT. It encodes CAWSTGTGSSPLHF.

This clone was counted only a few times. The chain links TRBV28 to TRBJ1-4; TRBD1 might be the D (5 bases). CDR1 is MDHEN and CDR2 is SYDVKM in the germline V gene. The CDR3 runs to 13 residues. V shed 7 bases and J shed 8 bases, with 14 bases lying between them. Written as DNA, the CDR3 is TGTGCCAGCATGGGGGAGGGGAGAGAAAAACTGTTTTTT. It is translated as CASMGEGREKLFF. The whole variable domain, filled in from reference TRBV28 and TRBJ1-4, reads DVKVTQSSRYLVKRTGEKVFLECVQDMDHENMFWYRQDPGLGLRLIYFSYDVKMKEKGDIPEGYSVSREKKERFSLILESASTNQTSMYLCASMGEGREKLFFGSGTQLSVL.

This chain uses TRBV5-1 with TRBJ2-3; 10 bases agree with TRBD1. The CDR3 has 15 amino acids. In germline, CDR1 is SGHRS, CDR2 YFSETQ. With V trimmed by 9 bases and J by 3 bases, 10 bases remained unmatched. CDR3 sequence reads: CATSGQGMMTDTQYF. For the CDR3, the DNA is TGCGCCACCTCGGGACAGGGGATGATGACAGATACGCAGTATTTT.

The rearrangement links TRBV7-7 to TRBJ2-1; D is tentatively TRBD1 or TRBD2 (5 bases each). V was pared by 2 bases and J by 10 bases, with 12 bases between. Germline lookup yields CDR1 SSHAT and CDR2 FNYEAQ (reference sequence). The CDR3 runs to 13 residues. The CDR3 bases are TGTGCCAGCAGCTTAATGGGGCGAGGGGAGCAGTTCTTC. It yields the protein CASSLMGRGEQFF.